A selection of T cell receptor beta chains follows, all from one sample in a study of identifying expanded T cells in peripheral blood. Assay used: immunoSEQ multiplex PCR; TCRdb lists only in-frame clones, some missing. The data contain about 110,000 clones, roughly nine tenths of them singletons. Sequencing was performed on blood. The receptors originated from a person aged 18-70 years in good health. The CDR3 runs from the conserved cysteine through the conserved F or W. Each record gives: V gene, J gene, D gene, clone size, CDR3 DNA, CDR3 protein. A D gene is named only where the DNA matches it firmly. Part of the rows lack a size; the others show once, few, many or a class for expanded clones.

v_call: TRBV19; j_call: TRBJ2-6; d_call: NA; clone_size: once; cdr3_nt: TGTGCCAGTAGTCACGGCGATGGGGCCAACGTCCTGACTTTC; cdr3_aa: CASSHGDGANVLTF
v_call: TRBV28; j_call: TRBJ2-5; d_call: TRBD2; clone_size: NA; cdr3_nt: TGTGCCAGCAGTTTATCCGGCAGAGCGGGGCTACAAGAGACCCAGTACTTC; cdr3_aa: CASSLSGRAGLQETQYF
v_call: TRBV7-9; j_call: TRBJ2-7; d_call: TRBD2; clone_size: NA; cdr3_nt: TGTGCCAGCAGCACGGGACTAGCGGGAGGTAATGAGCAGTACTTC; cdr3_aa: CASSTGLAGGNEQYF
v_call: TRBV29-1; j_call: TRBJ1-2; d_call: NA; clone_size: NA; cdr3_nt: TGCAGCGTTGAAAGAGTTACCAGAGGCTATGGCTACACCTTC; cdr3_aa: CSVERVTRGYGYTF
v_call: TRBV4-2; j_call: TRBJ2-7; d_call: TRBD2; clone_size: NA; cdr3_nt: TGTGCCAGCAGCCAAGGCTACGCGGCTAGCGGGAGCTACGAGCAGTACTTC; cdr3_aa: CASSQGYAASGSYEQYF
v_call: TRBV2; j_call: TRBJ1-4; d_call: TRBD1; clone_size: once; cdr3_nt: TGTGCCAGCACCCGGGACAGTAATGAAAAACTGTTTTTT; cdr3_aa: CASTRDSNEKLFF
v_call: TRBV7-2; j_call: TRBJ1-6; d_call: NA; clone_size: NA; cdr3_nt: TGTGCCAGCACAGTCAGGGATGGCTATAATTCACCCCTCCACTTT; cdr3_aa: CASTVRDGYNSPLHF
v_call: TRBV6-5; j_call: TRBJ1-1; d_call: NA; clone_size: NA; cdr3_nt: TGTGCCAGCAGTTACTTGTCCACTGAAGCTTTCTTT; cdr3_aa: CASSYLSTEAFF
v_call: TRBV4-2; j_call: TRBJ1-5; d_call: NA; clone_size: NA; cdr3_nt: TGTGCCAGCAGCCAAGTACGGGGAAATCAGCCCCAGCATTTT; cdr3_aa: CASSQVRGNQPQHF
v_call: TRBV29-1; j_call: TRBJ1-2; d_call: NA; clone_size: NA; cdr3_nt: TGCAGCGTTGAGGACCAAAGGGCGGAGTCCTTCGGCTACACCTTC; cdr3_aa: CSVEDQRAESFGYTF
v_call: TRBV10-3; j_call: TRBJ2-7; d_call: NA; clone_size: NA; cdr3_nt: TGTGCCATCAGTGACCACAGGGAAGTCTACGAGCAGTACTTC; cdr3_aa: CAISDHREVYEQYF
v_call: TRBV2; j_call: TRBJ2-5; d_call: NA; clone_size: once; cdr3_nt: TGTGCCAGCAGTGAAAACCCAGGGGAAGAGACCCAGTACTTC; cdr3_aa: CASSENPGEETQYF
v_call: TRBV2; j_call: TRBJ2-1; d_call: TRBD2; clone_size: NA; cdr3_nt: TGTGCCAGCAGTTTAAGGACTAGCGGGACCGAATACAATGAGCAGTTCTTC; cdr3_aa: CASSLRTSGTEYNEQFF